This T cell receptor (beta chain) was found in a study of Ad26.COV2.S vaccination and SARS-CoV-2 variants. Study conclusions and caveats: It is possible that the TCR breadth and depth analyses underestimated the total T cell responses. Vaccine recipients and placebo recipients showed similar non-spike TCR breadth.

As to this clone: The antigen is not known.

V gave up 2 bases and J gave up 5 bases, with 6 bases separating them. Germline V gives CDR1 SGHTA, CDR2 FQGNSA. This CDR3 spans 13 amino acids. Treatment: approximately 18 received Ad26.COV2.S at low or high dose, single or two shots; 5 received placebo; per-sample allocation not given. Day 63 after the first injection of vaccine or placebo was the sampling time. An adult aged 18-55 years in Boston served as the donor. Here immunoSEQ multiplex PCR was the method, and the copy in TCRdb shows in-frame clones only, minus some. The sample holds about 410,000 clones; 75% to 90% are singletons and the top ten take roughly 3.2%.

The input for sequencing was peripheral blood, taken in a trial of Ad26.COV2.S vaccine versus placebo. This TCR was recovered from a person between 18 and 65 years old who received the Ad26.COV2.S COVID-19 vaccine or a placebo. This sequence joins TRBV7-2 and TRBJ1-4; D gene uncertain. The CDR3 nucleotides are TGTGCCAGCAGCTTACTATCGAATGAAAAACTGTTTTTT. This translates into CASSLLSNEKLFF.